This T cell receptor beta chain was found in a study of cytomegalovirus exposure and HLA in healthy donors. Study-wide findings and caveats: Among TCR beta chains of equal frequency, HLA-associated ones were more clonally expanded in a later analysis.

In the PCR, 60 Vbeta and 13 Jbeta primers were used. The assay was immunoSEQ multiplex PCR, and TCRdb's table has in-frame clones only and misses some. In the table there are 120,000 or so clones, about 80% of which are singletons. Notes on this clone: Its specificity is not known.

What was sequenced was PBMCs. This clonotype originated in a woman aged 50 to 60 in good health and CMV-seropositive.

CDR3 protein: CASSPLTRGSTDTQYF. CDR3 nucleotides: TGTGCCAGCTCACCACTCACCCGGGGTTCCACAGATACGCAGTATTTT. This chain uses TRBV18 with TRBJ2-3; perhaps TRBD2 as D (5 bases). The CDR3 has 16 residues. Trimming took 1 base from V and 2 from J, leaving 13 bases between them. Germline loops: CDR1 KGHSH, CDR2 LQKENI.